The present T cell receptor (beta chain) was sequenced within a study of blood T cells in healthy people across ages (dated by TCRdb to 2014 to 2015). Some background on the complete study: In model experiments, roughly one uniquely barcoded TCR beta cDNA molecule per two T cells was captured by template switching. Using deep sequencing normalized with unique cDNA molecular identifiers, the study measured how TCR beta repertoire diversity changes with age. The donors were split into four age groups: young (average 16 years), middle-aged (39), aged (roughly 68) and long-lived (approximately 89). For two donors (one aged 18 to 29 and one aged 80 or older), the study analyzed two additional independent replicas of 1 million unique cDNA reads from the same blood draw. What the research found in general, with its limitations: Conclusive comparison of naive and antigen-experienced compartments was prevented by the profiling of bulk unsorted PBMCs. The percentage of naive T cells measured by flow cytometry correlated strongly with observed TCR beta diversity. Estimates of total diversity based on one million sequenced T cells were regarded as lower bounds and as underestimates. Donor CMV infection status was unknown, potentially confounding age-related changes in expanded clonotypes. As age increased, observed TCR beta diversity per million T cells dropped in a roughly linear way, and a significant reduction was already evident by age 40. Compared with the aged group, more naive CD4+ T cells, fewer expanded clones and increased TCR diversity were shown by the long-lived group, suggesting age selection.

The library was prepared using 5' RACE. Sequencing relied on an Illumina HiSeq 2500. A second roughly 6 to 12 cycle PCR used a sample-barcoded 5' primer and a J-beta primer mix. A unique molecular identifier was introduced onto each TCR beta cDNA molecule by a template-switch 5' adaptor carrying 12 random nucleotides. Each sample yielded at least 2.5 million CDR3-containing paired-end reads. All of the RNA was converted into first-strand cDNA using the Mint cDNA synthesis kit, with a TRBC-specific oligonucleotide serving as the primer. Following uracil-DNA glycosylase treatment, all cDNA underwent a first 18-cycle PCR with the universal primers M1SS and BC2_uni_R. In the paper's pipeline: For normalization, 1 million high-quality reads, each with a distinct molecular identifier, were randomly selected from each sample. Instead of being binned into consensus sequences, reads with shared molecular identifiers were discarded. MiTCR, with a Q25 quality threshold and the strictest error-elimination algorithm, was used for CDR3 identification, clonotype clustering and error correction. Lower-bound total TCR beta diversity was estimated with a nonparametric unseen species model using Euler transformation. The public reads were run again by TCRdb, first through fastp at Q25 and then through MiXCR, and only productive beta chains were kept. A single entry per CDR3 protein holds the most common genes and DNA from its merged rows. V and J calls and clone size were set by TCRdb, not the authors. The sample yields about 800,000 distinct CDR3 sequences; 20% to 30% were counted once. Under 4.5% of the sample rests with the top ten.

This clonotype came up a few times. Its antigen is unknown. Base qualities are not at hand, and no much larger clone is one base apart. Systemically healthy Caucasian individuals from Russia, 35 to 50 in total and aged roughly 6 to 100 years, were included as donors. Roughly 10 milliliters of peripheral blood were collected from each donor into EDTA-treated Vacutainer tubes. Ficoll-Paque density-gradient centrifugation was used to isolate PBMCs, with at least 6 million obtained per sample. Trizol reagent was used to extract total RNA from PBMCs, with at least 5 micrograms per sample. For every donor, flow cytometry on a PBMC aliquot measured the percentage of naive CD45RAhigh/CD27high T cells. Clipping removes 2 bases from V and 6 bases from J, with 6 as the unmatched junction base count. The CDR3 runs 15 residues from the cysteine to the phenylalanine. CDR3 DNA only is kept here, 45 bases in frame from base 1. Based on the germline V gene, the CDR1 and CDR2 sequences are SGDLS and YYNGEE.

These data are also associated with another study on T cells of mothers and their children. From that second study: Donors were nine systemically healthy Caucasian individuals: three mothers and their six children. cDNA synthesis used all of the extracted RNA, with approximately 1.6 ug of RNA in each 15 ul reaction. In the second PCR, sample barcodes and 2-4 random nucleotides were introduced via the M1S primer. More than 9.5 million TCR beta CDR3 reads were obtained from each mother, and 2.5 million to 3 million reads were obtained from each child. In both related and unrelated pairs, thymic selection shapes the output of TCR recombination in a similar way, with inherited differences having only a minor effect. Normalized repertoire overlap was always found to be slightly, but never significantly, higher in related mother-child pairs than in unrelated mother-child pairs. No persistent microchimeric T cell clones were detected, at a sensitivity of roughly 99 clones per million clonotypes. In the study, deep NGS was used to compare the TCR beta repertoires of mothers and children, and features distinguishing related mother-child pairs from unrelated individuals were sought. The mean age was 40 +/- 4 years for the mothers and about 12 +/- 4 years for the children. After adapter ligation was performed with NEBNext reagents, the libraries were sequenced on an Illumina HiSeq 2000 with 100+100 nt paired-end reads. Mother and child libraries were prepared a month apart and sequenced in separate runs to prevent cross-contamination. For each donor, somewhere between about 450,000 and 2,100,000 distinct TCR beta clonotypes were identified. Naive TCR beta clonotypes were estimated from low-frequency clonotypes matched to each donor's FACS-determined naive share, without sorting.

The source of this sequence is a boy between 10 and 17 years old in good health. Specimen: blood. The chain joins TRBV9 to TRBJ1-4; a stretch of 8 junction bases matches TRBD1. The CDR3 protein: CASSVRPGGHEKLFF. The nucleotide sequence is TGTGCCAGCAGCGTCAGACCAGGGGGCCATGAAAAACTGTTTTTT.